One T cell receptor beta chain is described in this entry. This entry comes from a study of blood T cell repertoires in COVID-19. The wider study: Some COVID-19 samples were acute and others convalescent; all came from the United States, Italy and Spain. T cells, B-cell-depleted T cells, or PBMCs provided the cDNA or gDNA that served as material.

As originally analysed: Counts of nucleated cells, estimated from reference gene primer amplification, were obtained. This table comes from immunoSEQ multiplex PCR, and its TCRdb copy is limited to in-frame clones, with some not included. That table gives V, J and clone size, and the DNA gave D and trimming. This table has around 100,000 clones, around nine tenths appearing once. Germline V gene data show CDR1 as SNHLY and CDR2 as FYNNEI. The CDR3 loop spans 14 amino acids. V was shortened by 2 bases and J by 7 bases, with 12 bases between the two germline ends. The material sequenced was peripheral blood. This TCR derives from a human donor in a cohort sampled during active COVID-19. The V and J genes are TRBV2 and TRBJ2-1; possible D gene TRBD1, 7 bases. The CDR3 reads CASSEWAGGNEQFF. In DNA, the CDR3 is TGTGCCAGCAGTGAATGGGCAGGGGGGAATGAGCAGTTCTTC.